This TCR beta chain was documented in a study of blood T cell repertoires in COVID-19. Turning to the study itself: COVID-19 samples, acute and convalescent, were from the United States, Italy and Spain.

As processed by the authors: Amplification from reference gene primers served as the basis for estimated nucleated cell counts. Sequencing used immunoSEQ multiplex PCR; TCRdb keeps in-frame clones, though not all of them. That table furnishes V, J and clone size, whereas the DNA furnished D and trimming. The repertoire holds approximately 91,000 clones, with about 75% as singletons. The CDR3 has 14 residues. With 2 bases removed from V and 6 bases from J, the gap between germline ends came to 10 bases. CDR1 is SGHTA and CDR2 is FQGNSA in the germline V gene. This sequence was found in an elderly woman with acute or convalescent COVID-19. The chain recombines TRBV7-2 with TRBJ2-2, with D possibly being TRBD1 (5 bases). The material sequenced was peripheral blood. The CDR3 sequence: CASSLILGPGELFF. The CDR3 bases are TGTGCCAGCAGCTTAATTTTGGGGCCCGGGGAGCTGTTTTTT. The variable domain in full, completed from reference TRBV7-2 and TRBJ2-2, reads GAGVSQSPSNKVTEKGKDVELRCDPISGHTALYWYRQSLGQGLEFLIYFQGNSAPDKSGLPSDRFSAERTGGSVSTLTIQRTQQEDSAVYLCASSLILGPGELFFGEGSRLTVL.